The rows below give T cell receptor beta chains drawn from one sample of a study of blood T cell repertoires in COVID-19. Some clones are missing from TCRdb's copy, which holds only in-frame ones; the method was immunoSEQ multiplex PCR. The sample yields 40,000 to 45,000 clones, 92% seen once. Sequencing was carried out using peripheral blood. The receptors come from a human donor in a cohort sampled during active COVID-19. The CDR3 runs from the conserved cysteine through the conserved F or W. A D gene is named only where the DNA matches it firmly. Some rows have no size entry. The others give once, few or many, or a class for an expanded clone.

TRBV29-1	NA	TRBJ1-2	once	CSVEDHSYGYTF	TGCAGCGTTGAAGACCACAGCTATGGCTACACCTTC
TRBV7-8	NA	TRBJ2-5	NA	CASSLRGPHETQYF	TGTGCCAGCAGCTTAAGGGGCCCTCACGAGACCCAGTACTTC
TRBV7-2	TRBD1	TRBJ1-4	NA	CASSSDRGDEKLFF	TGTGCCAGCAGCTCCGACAGGGGCGATGAAAAACTGTTTTTT
TRBV15	TRBD2	TRBJ2-1	NA	CATRRTSGRDYNEQFF	TGTGCCACCAGACGGACTAGCGGGAGGGACTACAATGAGCAGTTCTTC
TRBV5-1	TRBD1	TRBJ2-5	NA	CASSLAGTGVMETQYF	TGCGCCAGCAGCCTCGCCGGGACAGGGGTTATGGAGACCCAGTACTTC
TRBV10-3	TRBD2	TRBJ2-7	NA	CAISELLAGNEQYF	TGTGCCATCAGTGAATTACTAGCGGGTAATGAGCAGTACTTC
TRBV27	NA	TRBJ1-2	NA	CASSKHPPRNYGYTF	TGTGCCAGCAGCAAACACCCCCCGAGGAACTATGGCTACACCTTC
TRBV18	NA	TRBJ2-7	NA	CASSPPKTSGNEQYF	TGTGCCAGCTCACCTCCTAAGACTAGTGGGAACGAGCAGTACTTC
TRBV6-2/TRBV6-3	NA	TRBJ2-1	NA	CASSYDYVYNEQFF	TGTGCCAGCAGTTACGACTACGTTTACAATGAGCAGTTCTTC
TRBV7-2	TRBD2	TRBJ2-1	NA	CASSLAWLSGGNEQFF	TGTGCCAGCAGCTTAGCTTGGCTGTCGGGGGGCAATGAGCAGTTCTTC
TRBV19	TRBD1	TRBJ1-5	NA	CASSGTGNQPQHF	TGTGCCAGTAGCGGGACAGGCAATCAGCCCCAGCATTTT
TRBV23-1	TRBD1	TRBJ1-2	NA	CASSRWDRVGGYTF	TGCGCCAGCAGTCGATGGGACAGGGTAGGCGGCTACACCTTC
TRBV7-2	NA	TRBJ1-5	NA	CASSLRTGHNQPQHF	TGTGCCAGCAGCTTACGTACAGGGCACAATCAGCCCCAGCATTTT
TRBV30	TRBD1	TRBJ2-4	NA	CAWGDRADIQYF	TGTGCCTGGGGAGACAGGGCTGACATTCAGTACTTC
TRBV2	NA	TRBJ1-5	few	CASSWGGNQPQHF	TGTGCCAGCAGCTGGGGGGGCAATCAGCCCCAGCATTTT
TRBV5-1	TRBD1	TRBJ2-7	NA	CASSLGTGGSYEQYF	TGCGCCAGCAGCCTCGGGACAGGGGGCTCTTACGAGCAGTACTTC
TRBV14	TRBD1	TRBJ1-6	NA	CASRISGTGGSPLHF	TGTGCCAGCAGAATATCCGGGACAGGAGGTTCACCCCTCCACTTT
TRBV9	NA	TRBJ1-2	NA	CASSRQAGDYGYTF	TGTGCCAGCAGCCGACAGGCCGGAGACTATGGCTACACCTTC
TRBV3-1/TRBV3-2	NA	TRBJ1-1	NA	CASSPRASRAEAFF	TGTGCCAGCAGCCCTAGAGCCAGTCGTGCTGAAGCTTTCTTT
TRBV6-2/TRBV6-3	NA	TRBJ2-6	once	CASSYSPTGRFSGANVLTF	TGTGCCAGCAGTTACTCGCCGACAGGAAGGTTCTCTGGGGCCAACGTCCTGACTTTC
TRBV7-8	NA	TRBJ1-2	NA	CASSLDRVEYGYTF	TGTGCCAGCAGCTTAGACAGGGTCGAGTATGGCTACACCTTC
TRBV6-2/TRBV6-3	NA	TRBJ2-7	once	CASSYPGAYPYEQYF	TGTGCCAGCAGTTACCCAGGGGCCTACCCCTACGAGCAGTACTTC
TRBV4-1	NA	TRBJ2-3	NA	CASSQDPPGRSTDTQYF	TGCGCCAGCAGCCAAGATCCGCCAGGTAGGAGCACAGATACGCAGTATTTT
TRBV4-3	TRBD2	TRBJ2-2	NA	CASSQAGGISGELFF	TGCGCCAGCAGCCAAGCGGGAGGGATCTCCGGGGAGCTGTTTTTT
TRBV5-1	TRBD2	TRBJ2-3	NA	CASSLGLADSTDTQYF	TGCGCCAGCAGCTTGGGACTAGCAGATTCCACAGATACGCAGTATTTT
TRBV27	TRBD1	TRBJ1-3	NA	CASSPTRTGGTNTIYF	TGTGCCAGCAGTCCCACCAGGACAGGGGGAACAAACACCATATATTTT
TRBV5-6	TRBD1	TRBJ2-7	NA	CASSSDRGYYEQYF	TGTGCCAGCAGCTCGGACAGGGGGTACTACGAGCAGTACTTC
TRBV7-2	TRBD1	TRBJ1-4	once	CASSLLGQRNEKLFF	TGTGCCAGCAGCTTATTGGGACAGCGTAATGAAAAACTGTTTTTT
TRBV19	TRBD2	TRBJ2-1	NA	CATHTSGAYNEQFF	TGTGCCACACATACTAGCGGCGCCTACAATGAGCAGTTCTTC
TRBV6-6	NA	TRBJ1-6	NA	CASSPHRDCNSPLHF	TGTGCCAGCAGCCCCCACAGGGATTGTAATTCACCCCTCCACTTT
TRBV27	TRBD1	TRBJ2-7	once	CASSLGQGSKYF	TGTGCCAGCAGTTTGGGACAGGGTTCAAAGTACTTC
TRBV5-1	NA	TRBJ1-6	NA	CASSLDPEESNSPLHF	TGCGCCAGCAGCTTGGATCCTGAAGAGTCGAATTCACCCCTCCACTTT
TRBV4-1	TRBD1	TRBJ1-2	NA	CASSQTNRGGAYGYTF	TGCGCCAGCAGCCAAACCAACAGGGGTGGGGCCTATGGCTACACCTTC
TRBV19	NA	TRBJ2-3	NA	CASSIRAGYTDTQYF	TGTGCCAGTAGTATCAGGGCGGGATACACAGATACGCAGTATTTT
TRBV6-2/TRBV6-3	NA	TRBJ2-3	NA	CASSTTAARVDTQYF	TGTGCCAGCAGTACTACCGCGGCCAGGGTAGATACGCAGTATTTT
TRBV27	NA	TRBJ1-5	few	CASSLMAADQPQHF	TGTGCCAGCAGTTTAATGGCTGCGGATCAGCCCCAGCATTTT
TRBV9	TRBD2	TRBJ2-1	NA	CASSVTGTSGGYNEQFF	TGTGCCAGCAGCGTTACCGGGACTAGCGGGGGGTACAATGAGCAGTTCTTC